One T cell receptor (beta chain) is described in this entry. This record belongs to a study of cytomegalovirus exposure and HLA in healthy donors. Study in general: An early release of data contained approximately 80 million unique TCRs, which came from HLA-typed donors.

Use of 60 Vbeta and 13 Jbeta primers characterized the PCR. This table comes from immunoSEQ multiplex PCR, and its TCRdb copy is limited to in-frame clones, with some not included. The repertoire holds approximately 150,000 clones, with 81% as singletons. The ends lost 4 bases at V and 5 bases at J; junction bases unmatched: 7. In germline, CDR1 is MDHEN, CDR2 SYDVKM. The CDR3 contains 15 residues. The sample consisted of PBMCs. The chain links TRBV28 to TRBJ2-5, with 10 bases identical to TRBD2. The TCR sequence derives from a woman in her 50s in good health and CMV-seronegative. This CDR3 reads CASSSLLAGLETQYF. The CDR3 DNA follows: TGTGCCAGCAGTTCCTTACTAGCGGGATTGGAGACCCAGTACTTC. Using reference TRBV28 and TRBJ2-5 for the parts outside the CDR3, the full variable domain is DVKVTQSSRYLVKRTGEKVFLECVQDMDHENMFWYRQDPGLGLRLIYFSYDVKMKEKGDIPEGYSVSREKKERFSLILESASTNQTSMYLCASSSLLAGLETQYFGPGTRLLVL.